This T cell receptor (beta chain) was profiled in a study of blood T cell repertoires in COVID-19. Study-level background: Sites in the United States, Italy and Spain provided acute and convalescent COVID-19 samples. Sources were T cells, B-cell-depleted T cells, or PBMCs; the material itself was cDNA or gDNA.

Authors' analysis steps: Nucleated cell number was recorded as an estimate derived from reference gene primer amplification. TCRdb keeps only in-frame clones here, not all; method: immunoSEQ multiplex PCR. V, J and clone size were drawn from that table, and D and trimming were deduced from the DNA. This sample has tens of thousands of clones; roughly 90% occur once, and the top ten carry roughly 8.7%. The sequence came from a man younger than 45 with acute or convalescent COVID-19. The source material was peripheral blood.

The CDR3 is CASTRHRANEKLFF. The CDR3 DNA is TGTGCCAGCACCAGGCACAGAGCTAATGAAAAACTGTTTTTT. The genes are TRBV28 and TRBJ1-4; D gene uncertain. This CDR3 is 14 amino acids long. Trimming cost V 7 bases and J 3 bases, with 12 bases left between them. CDR1 and CDR2 from the germline V gene are MDHEN and SYDVKM. The whole variable domain, remainder taken from reference TRBV28 and TRBJ1-4, is DVKVTQSSRYLVKRTGEKVFLECVQDMDHENMFWYRQDPGLGLRLIYFSYDVKMKEKGDIPEGYSVSREKKERFSLILESASTNQTSMYLCASTRHRANEKLFFGSGTQLSVL.